This T cell receptor (beta chain) emerged from a study of blood T cells in healthy people across ages. This clonotype was observed at least ten times. Its antigen remains unknown. The germline gives CDR1 LGHDT, CDR2 YNNKEL (reference sequence). The ends were cut back, 4 bases at V and 4 bases at J, with 14 bases in the middle. This CDR3 is built from 14 residues. Study-wide results and limits: As age increased, TCR beta diversity per million T cells fell in a roughly linear fashion. Any conclusive comparison of naive versus antigen-experienced cells was prevented by using unsorted PBMCs.

Through a sample-barcoded 5' primer and a J-beta primer mix, a second PCR was run for roughly 6 to 12 cycles. TCRdb used MiXCR to reprocess the 5' RACE reads, holding one entry per CDR3 protein. The repertoire has fewer than 900,000 distinct CDR3 sequences, approximately 43% of them found once; the top ten carry roughly 20%. The sequencing sample was made of blood. The TCR was taken from a woman aged 60-70 years in good health. The chain has TRBV3-1 and TRBJ2-7, with D perhaps matching TRBD1 (6 bases). The CDR3 loop reads CASSRRQAAYEQYF. The DNA of the CDR3 is TGTGCCAGCAGCCGAAGACAGGCCGCTTACGAGCAGTACTTC.